These 14 T cell receptor beta chains originate from one sample sequenced in a study of T cells in women clearing cervical HPV infection. Only in-frame clones appear in the TCRdb table, and some are missing; sequencing was by immunoSEQ multiplex PCR. This sample carries approximately 39,000 clones, with about 1.7% going to the ten biggest clones. Sequencing used blood buffy coat. Receptors originate from a woman between 18 and 70 years old with a cervical HPV16 infection that either progressed to CIN3+ or cleared (not recorded which).

As to this clone: The read falls 3 residues short of the CDR3 end, and the missing part is taken from the germline J gene. V gene TRBV20-1 combines with J gene TRBJ2-1; TRBD2 matches 14 bases. V shed 3 bases and J 0 bases; nucleotides not matched to a gene: 10. The CDR3 runs to 19 residues. CDR1 and CDR2 (germline): DFQATT, SNEGSKA (reference sequence). CDR3: CSARGGLAGDKSSYNEQFF. The covered CDR3 bases are TGCAGTGCTAGGGGGGGACTAGCGGGGGACAAGAGCTCCTACAATGAG.

Note on this clone: The missing CDR3 end, 3 residues past where the read stops, is filled in from the germline J gene. The chain recombines TRBV7-9 with TRBJ1-1, with D perhaps matching TRBD1 (5 bases). The V gene lost 2 bases and the J gene lost 4 bases, with 11 bases spanning the gap. CDR3 length equals 14 residues. Germline CDR1 and CDR2: SEHNR and FQNEAQ (reference sequence). CDR3 DNA (partial): TGTGCCAGCAGCTTAAGTTCAGGGAGCACTGAA. Encoded protein: CASSLSSGSTE. The whole CDR3 sequence reads CASSLSSGSTEAFF. The entire variable domain, with the rest obtained from reference TRBV7-9 and TRBJ1-1, is as follows: DTGVSQNPRHKITKRGQNVTFRCDPISEHNRLYWYRQTLGQGPEFLTYFQNEAQLEKSRLLSDRFSAERPKGSFSTLEIQRTEQGDSAMYLCASSLSSGSTEAFFGQGTRLTVV.

For this clone: The read terminates 3 residues before the CDR3 end, so the remaining end is supplied by the germline J gene. The rearrangement links TRBV4-1 to TRBJ2-1, with TRBD1 matching over 9 bases. The germline gives CDR1 MGHRA, CDR2 YSYEKL. This CDR3 has 18 residues. J lost 2 bases, V lost 2 bases, and 10 bases had no gene match. The CDR3 loop is CASSQRDRVEVPYNEQFF. Partial CDR3 DNA: TGCGCCAGCAGCCAACGGGACAGGGTGGAGGTTCCCTACAATGAG.

Comment on this clone: The DNA ends 3 residues before the CDR3 does, and the rest of the CDR3 is filled in from the germline J gene. This sequence joins TRBV18 and TRBJ1-1; 9 nucleotides agree with TRBD1. Germline CDR1 KGHSH, CDR2 LQKENI. V shed 4 bases and J 1 base; nucleotides not matched to a gene: 1. The CDR3 has 14 residues. The sequenced part of the CDR3 DNA is TGTGCCAGCTCACTGGACAGGGGGAACACTGAA. Amino acids: CASSLDRGNTE. The whole CDR3 reads CASSLDRGNTEAFF.

Concerning this clone: The CDR3 extends 3 residues past the end of the read, so its final part is completed from the germline J gene. This rearrangement joins TRBV10-3 to TRBJ1-4; D might be TRBD1 (6 bases). Germline V gene data show CDR1 as ENHRY and CDR2 as SYGVKD. The length of the CDR3 is 16 residues. Deletions cut 0 bases from V and 5 bases from J, with 13 bases between. The CDR3 region is CAISESKGGINEKLFF. The DNA read from the CDR3 is TGTGCCATCAGTGAGTCAAAAGGGGGAATCAATGAAAAA.

As for this clone: The read finishes 3 residues shy of the CDR3 end, and the germline J gene is used to complete it. The rearrangement joins TRBV7-8 to TRBJ1-2; perhaps TRBD1 as D (6 bases). The CDR3 covers 13 residues. Germline V gene lookup returns CDR1 SGHVS and CDR2 FQNEAQ. The CDR3 bases that were read are TGTGCCAGCAGCTCAACAGGGAAGGATACC. Its protein product is CASSSTGKDT. The CDR3 as a whole reads CASSSTGKDTYTF. The variable domain in full, with the rest retrieved from reference TRBV7-8 and TRBJ1-2, is GAGVSQSPRYKVAKRGQDVALRCDPISGHVSLFWYQQALGQGPEFLTYFQNEAQLDKSGLPSDRFFAERPEGSVSTLKIQRTQQEDSAVYLCASSSTGKDTYTFGSGTRLTVV.

With respect to this clone: The CDR3 is cut off 3 residues early in the read; its end comes from the germline J gene. This sequence joins TRBV7-8 and TRBJ2-7; TRBD1 agrees at 9 bases. This CDR3 has 15 amino acids. The germline V gene encodes CDR1 SGHVS and CDR2 FQNEAQ. With 1 base clipped from V and 3 bases from J, the junction kept 4 bases outside the gene matches. This CDR3 reads CASSLERDRDYEQYF. The sequenced part of the CDR3 DNA is TGTGCCAGCAGCTTAGAGAGGGACAGGGACTACGAG.

Comments on this clone: Coverage ceases 3 residues before the CDR3 finishes, and the germline J gene fills in the end. The chain is built from TRBV20-1 and TRBJ2-3, with TRBD1 as a possible D gene (6 bases). The CDR3 runs 13 residues. V was clipped by 6 bases and J by 2 bases, with 12 bases between them. CDR1 and CDR2 from the germline V gene are DFQATT and SNEGSKA (reference sequence). Partial CDR3 DNA: TGCAGTGCCCCGGACAGCGCCACAGATACG. Protein product: CSAPDSATDT. The whole CDR3 protein is CSAPDSATDTQYF.

Points on this clone: Read sequence stops 3 residues before the CDR3 end, and the germline J gene provides the missing end. This chain uses TRBV5-6 with TRBJ1-3; D gene unclear. Deletions cut 4 bases from V and 0 bases from J, with 11 bases between. The CDR3 runs to 15 residues. The V gene's germline CDR1 is SGHDT and CDR2 YYEEEE. CDR3 residues: CASSPKQSSGNTIYF. CDR3 bases read: TGTGCCAGCAGCCCCAAACAGAGCTCTGGAAACACC.

A remark on this clone: The CDR3 end lies 3 residues beyond the end of the read and is filled in from the germline J gene. The chain has TRBV14 and TRBJ2-1, with 8 bases that match TRBD2. Trimming removed 0 bases from V and 8 bases from J; junction bases left unmatched: 12. Germline CDR1 reads SGHDN; CDR2 reads FVKESK. CDR3 length equals 17 residues. CDR3 bases read: TGTGCCAGCAGCCAAGATGCCCCCGGGACTAGAAGAGATGAG. The encoded protein is CASSQDAPGTRRDE. The full CDR3 is CASSQDAPGTRRDEQFF.

Remarks on this clone: The read ends 3 residues shy of where the CDR3 ends; the end is completed using the germline J gene. The V and J genes are TRBV29-1 and TRBJ2-3, with TRBD2 identical over 12 bases. The germline CDR1 and CDR2 sequences are SQVTM and ANQGSEA. The CDR3 has 13 residues. After removal of 7 bases from V and 6 bases from J, the junction contained 5 bases not matched to a gene. The CDR3: CSASGGAGDTQYF. The sequenced part of the CDR3 DNA is TGCAGCGCTAGCGGGGGGGCAGGTGATACG.

On this clone itself: The read finishes 3 residues shy of the CDR3 end, and the germline J gene is used to complete it. The rearrangement joins TRBV5-4 to TRBJ2-6; D possibly corresponds to TRBD1 (5 bases). Per the germline V gene, CDR1 is SGHNT and CDR2 is YYREEE (reference sequence). The CDR3 contains 15 residues. The V and J ends lost 0 bases and 2 bases respectively, with 6 bases between them. The CDR3 is CASSLARAGANVLTF. CDR3 DNA (partial): TGTGCCAGCAGCTTGGCCAGGGCTGGGGCCAACGTC.

Turning to this clone: The read halts 3 residues ahead of the CDR3 end, with the missing end drawn from the germline J gene. V is TRBV20-1 and J is TRBJ2-3; TRBD2 matches at 8 bases. The CDR3 is made up of 17 amino acids. Trimming took 6 bases from V and 5 from J; bases not matched to a gene: 19. In germline, CDR1 is DFQATT, CDR2 SNEGSKA (reference sequence). CDR3 region: CSANPGGATLGGDTQYF. The DNA read from the CDR3 is TGCAGTGCAAATCCCGGGGGGGCCACCTTAGGAGGAGATACG.

In the case of this clone: The read finishes 3 residues shy of the CDR3 end, and the germline J gene is used to complete it. V is TRBV7-9 and J is TRBJ1-2; TRBD1 agrees at 7 bases. The CDR3 extends over 15 amino acids. Germline-derived CDR1 and CDR2 are SEHNR and FQNEAQ (reference sequence). The CDR3 loop reads CASSLVPGTAEGYTF. The CDR3 DNA, read in part, is TGTGCCAGCAGCTTAGTCCCTGGGACAGCGGAGGGC.